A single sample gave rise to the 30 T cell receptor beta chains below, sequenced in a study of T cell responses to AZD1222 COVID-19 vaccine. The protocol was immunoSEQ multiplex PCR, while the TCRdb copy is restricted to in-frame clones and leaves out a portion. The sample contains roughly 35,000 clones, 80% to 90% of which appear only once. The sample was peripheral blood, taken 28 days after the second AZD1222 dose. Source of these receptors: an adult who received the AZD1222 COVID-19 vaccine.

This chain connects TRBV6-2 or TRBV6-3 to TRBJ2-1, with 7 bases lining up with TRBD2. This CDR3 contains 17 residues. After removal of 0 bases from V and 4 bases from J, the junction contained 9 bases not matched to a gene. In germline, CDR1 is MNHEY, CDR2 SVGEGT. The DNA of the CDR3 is TGTGCCAGCAGTTACTCGCCCCCCAGCGGGGTTTACAATGAGCAGTTCTTC. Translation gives CASSYSPPSGVYNEQFF.

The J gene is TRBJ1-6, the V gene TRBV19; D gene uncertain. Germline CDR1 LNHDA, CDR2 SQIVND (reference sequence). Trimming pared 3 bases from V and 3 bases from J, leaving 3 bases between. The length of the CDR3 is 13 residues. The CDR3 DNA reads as TGTGCCAGTAGTATGGGCTATAATTCACCCCTCCACTTT. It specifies CASSMGYNSPLHF.

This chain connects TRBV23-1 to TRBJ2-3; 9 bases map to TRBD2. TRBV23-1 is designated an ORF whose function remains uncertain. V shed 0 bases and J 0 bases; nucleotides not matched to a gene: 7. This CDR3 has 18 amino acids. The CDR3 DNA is TGCGCCAGCAGTCAATCTATTGGGCGGGAGGGTAGCACAGATACGCAGTATTTT. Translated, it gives CASSQSIGREGSTDTQYF.

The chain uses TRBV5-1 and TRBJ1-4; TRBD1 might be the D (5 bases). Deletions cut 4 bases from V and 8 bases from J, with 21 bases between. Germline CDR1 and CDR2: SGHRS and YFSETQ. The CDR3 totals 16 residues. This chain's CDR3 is CASSLGGTEGQEKLFF. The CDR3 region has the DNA TGCGCCAGCAGCCTCGGAGGGACGGAGGGGCAGGAAAAACTGTTTTTT.

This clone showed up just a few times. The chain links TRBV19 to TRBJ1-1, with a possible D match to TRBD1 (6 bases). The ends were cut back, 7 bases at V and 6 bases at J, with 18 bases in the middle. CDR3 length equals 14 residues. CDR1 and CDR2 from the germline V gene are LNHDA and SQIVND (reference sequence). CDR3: CASTTALQGPEAFF. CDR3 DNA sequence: TGTGCCAGTACCACTGCTCTTCAGGGGCCTGAAGCTTTCTTT.

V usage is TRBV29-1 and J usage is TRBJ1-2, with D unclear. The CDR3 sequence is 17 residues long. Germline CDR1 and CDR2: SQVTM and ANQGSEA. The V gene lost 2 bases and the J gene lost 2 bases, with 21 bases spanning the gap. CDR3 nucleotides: TGCAGCGTTGAAAGCCCTTTCTCTAATGGTCCCAACTATGGCTACACCTTC. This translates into CSVESPFSNGPNYGYTF.

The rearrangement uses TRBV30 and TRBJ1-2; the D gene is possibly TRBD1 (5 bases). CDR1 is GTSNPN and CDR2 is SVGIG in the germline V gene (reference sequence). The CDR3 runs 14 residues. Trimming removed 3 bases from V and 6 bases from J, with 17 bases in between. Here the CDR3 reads CAWRKGDRWDGYTF. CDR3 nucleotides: TGTGCCTGGAGAAAAGGGGATAGGTGGGATGGCTACACCTTC.

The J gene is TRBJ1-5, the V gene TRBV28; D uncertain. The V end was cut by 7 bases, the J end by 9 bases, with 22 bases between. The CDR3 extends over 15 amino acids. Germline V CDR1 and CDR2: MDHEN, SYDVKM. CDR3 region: CASNSLWGEIWPQHF. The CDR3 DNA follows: TGTGCCAGCAACTCACTCTGGGGAGAGATTTGGCCCCAGCATTTT. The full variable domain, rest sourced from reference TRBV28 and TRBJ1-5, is DVKVTQSSRYLVKRTGEKVFLECVQDMDHENMFWYRQDPGLGLRLIYFSYDVKMKEKGDIPEGYSVSREKKERFSLILESASTNQTSMYLCASNSLWGEIWPQHFGDGTRLSIL.

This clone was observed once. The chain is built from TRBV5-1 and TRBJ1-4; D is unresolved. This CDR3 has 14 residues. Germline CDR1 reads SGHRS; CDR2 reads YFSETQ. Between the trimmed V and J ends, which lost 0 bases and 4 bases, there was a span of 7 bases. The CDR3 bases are TGCGCCAGCAGCTTGGAAAGGAGTAATGAAAAACTGTTTTTT. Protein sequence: CASSLERSNEKLFF.

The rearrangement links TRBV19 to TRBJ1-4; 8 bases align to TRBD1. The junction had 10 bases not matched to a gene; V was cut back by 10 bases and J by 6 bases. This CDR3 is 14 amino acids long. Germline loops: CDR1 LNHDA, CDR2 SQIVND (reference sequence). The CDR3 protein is CATQHRGTDEKLFF. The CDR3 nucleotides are TGTGCCACTCAACACAGGGGGACGGATGAAAAACTGTTTTTT.

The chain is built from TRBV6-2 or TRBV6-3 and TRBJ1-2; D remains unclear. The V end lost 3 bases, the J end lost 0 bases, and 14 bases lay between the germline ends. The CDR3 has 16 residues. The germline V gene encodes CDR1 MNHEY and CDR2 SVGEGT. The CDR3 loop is CASSYGPAITNYGYTF. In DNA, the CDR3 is TGTGCCAGCAGTTATGGCCCTGCGATAACTAACTATGGCTACACCTTC.

CDR3 nucleotide sequence: TGTGCCAGCAGCTTAGGCCCAGACTCTGGAAACACCATATATTTT. The encoded protein is CASSLGPDSGNTIYF. This chain uses TRBV11-2 with TRBJ1-3; D gene ambiguous. The CDR3 totals 15 residues. V was clipped by 1 base and J by 0 bases, with 7 bases between them. Germline-derived CDR1 and CDR2 are SGHAT and FQNNGV.

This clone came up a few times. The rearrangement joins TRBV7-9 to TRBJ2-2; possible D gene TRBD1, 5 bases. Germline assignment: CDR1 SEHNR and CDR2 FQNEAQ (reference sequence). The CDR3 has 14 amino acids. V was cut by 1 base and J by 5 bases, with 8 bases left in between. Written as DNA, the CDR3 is TGTGCCAGCAGCTTAGACAGGCGGACCGGGGAGCTGTTTTTT. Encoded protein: CASSLDRRTGELFF.

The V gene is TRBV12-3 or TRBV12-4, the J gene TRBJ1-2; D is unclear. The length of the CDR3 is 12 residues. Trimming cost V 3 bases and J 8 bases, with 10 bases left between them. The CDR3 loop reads CASSFYVTGYTF. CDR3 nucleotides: TGTGCCAGCAGTTTTTATGTTACCGGCTACACCTTC.

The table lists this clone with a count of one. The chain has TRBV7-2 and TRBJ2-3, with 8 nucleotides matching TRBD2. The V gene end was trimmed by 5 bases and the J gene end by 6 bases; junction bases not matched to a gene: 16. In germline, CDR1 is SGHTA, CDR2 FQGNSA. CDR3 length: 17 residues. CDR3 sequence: CASSARGGLGGSDTQYF. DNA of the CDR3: TGTGCCAGCAGCGCCCGCGGGGGACTAGGAGGGTCGGATACGCAGTATTTT.

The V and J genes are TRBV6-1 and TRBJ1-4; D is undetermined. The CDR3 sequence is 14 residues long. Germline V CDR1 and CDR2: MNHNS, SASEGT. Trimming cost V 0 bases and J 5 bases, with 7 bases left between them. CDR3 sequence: CASSEASTNEKLFF. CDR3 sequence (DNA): TGTGCCAGCAGTGAAGCAAGCACCAATGAAAAACTGTTTTTT.

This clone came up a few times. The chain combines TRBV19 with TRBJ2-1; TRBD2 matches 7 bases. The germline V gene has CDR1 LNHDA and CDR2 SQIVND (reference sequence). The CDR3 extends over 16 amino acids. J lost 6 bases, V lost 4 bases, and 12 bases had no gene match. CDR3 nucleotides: TGTGCCAGTAGTAGCCCTGGACTAGGAACGGTCAATGAGCAGTTCTTC. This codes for CASSSPGLGTVNEQFF. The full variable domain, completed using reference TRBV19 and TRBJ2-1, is DGGITQSPKYLFRKEGQNVTLSCEQNLNHDAMYWYRQDPGQGLRLIYYSQIVNDFQKGDIAEGYSVSREKKESFPLTVTSAQKNPTAFYLCASSSPGLGTVNEQFFGPGTRLTVL.

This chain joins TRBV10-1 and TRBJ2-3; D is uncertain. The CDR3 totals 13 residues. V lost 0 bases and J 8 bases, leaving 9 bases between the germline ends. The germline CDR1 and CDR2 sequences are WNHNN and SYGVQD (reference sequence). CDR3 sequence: CASSESGITTQYF. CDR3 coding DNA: TGCGCCAGCAGTGAGTCGGGGATTACTACGCAGTATTTT.

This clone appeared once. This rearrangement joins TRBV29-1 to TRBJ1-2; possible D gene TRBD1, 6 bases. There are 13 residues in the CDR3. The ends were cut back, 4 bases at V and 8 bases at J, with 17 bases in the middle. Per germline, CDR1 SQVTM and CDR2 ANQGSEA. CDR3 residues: CSVVWGGRSGYTF. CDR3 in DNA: TGCAGCGTTGTCTGGGGGGGGCGCAGCGGCTACACCTTC.

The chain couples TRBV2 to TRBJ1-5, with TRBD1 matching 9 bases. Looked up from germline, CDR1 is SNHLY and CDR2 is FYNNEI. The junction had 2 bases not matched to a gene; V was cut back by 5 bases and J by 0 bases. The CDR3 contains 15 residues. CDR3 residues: CASSTDRGSNQPQHF. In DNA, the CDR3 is TGTGCCAGCAGTACGGACAGGGGTAGCAATCAGCCCCAGCATTTT. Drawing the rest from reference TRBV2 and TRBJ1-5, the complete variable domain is EPEVTQTPSHQVTQMGQEVILRCVPISNHLYFYWYRQILGQKVEFLVSFYNNEISEKSEIFDDQFSVERPDGSNFTLKIRSTKLEDSAMYFCASSTDRGSNQPQHFGDGTRLSIL.

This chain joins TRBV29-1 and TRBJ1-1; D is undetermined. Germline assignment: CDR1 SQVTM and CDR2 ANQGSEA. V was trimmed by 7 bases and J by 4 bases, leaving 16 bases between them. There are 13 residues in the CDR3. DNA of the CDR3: TGCAGCGCCTCTAGCCAGAGGAGCACTGAAGCTTTCTTT. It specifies CSASSQRSTEAFF.

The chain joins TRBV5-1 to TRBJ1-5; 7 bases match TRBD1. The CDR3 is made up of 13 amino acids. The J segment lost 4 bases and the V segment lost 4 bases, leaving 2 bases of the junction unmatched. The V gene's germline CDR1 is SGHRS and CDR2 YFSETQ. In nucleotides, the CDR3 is TGCGCCAGCAGCCCAGGGGGTAATCAGCCCCAGCATTTT. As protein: CASSPGGNQPQHF.

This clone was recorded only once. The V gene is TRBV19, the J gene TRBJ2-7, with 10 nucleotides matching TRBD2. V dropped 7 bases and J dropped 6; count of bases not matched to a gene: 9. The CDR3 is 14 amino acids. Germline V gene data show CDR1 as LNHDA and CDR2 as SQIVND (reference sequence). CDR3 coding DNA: TGTGCCAGTAAGGAATCTAGCGGGAGTAGCGAGCAGTACTTC. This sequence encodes CASKESSGSSEQYF.

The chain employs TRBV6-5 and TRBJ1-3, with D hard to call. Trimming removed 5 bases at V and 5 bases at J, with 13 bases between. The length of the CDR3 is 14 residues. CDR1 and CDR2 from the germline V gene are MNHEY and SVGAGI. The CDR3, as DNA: TGTGCCAGCAGTCCTCCCGGGCGACGAAACACCATATATTTT. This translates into CASSPPGRRNTIYF.

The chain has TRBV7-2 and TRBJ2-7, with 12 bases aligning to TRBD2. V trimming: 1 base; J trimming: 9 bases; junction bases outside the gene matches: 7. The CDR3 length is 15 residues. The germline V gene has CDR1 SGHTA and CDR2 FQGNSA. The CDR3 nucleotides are TGTGCCAGCAGCTTAGGGTGGGGGACTAGCGGGCGGCAGTACTTC. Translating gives CASSLGWGTSGRQYF.

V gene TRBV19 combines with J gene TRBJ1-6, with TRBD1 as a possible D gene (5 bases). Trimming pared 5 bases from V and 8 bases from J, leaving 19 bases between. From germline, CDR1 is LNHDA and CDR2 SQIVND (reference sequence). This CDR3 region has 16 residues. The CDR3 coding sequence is TGTGCCAGTAGTCCACTCGAGGGACGGGATTATTCACCCCTCCACTTT. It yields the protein CASSPLEGRDYSPLHF.

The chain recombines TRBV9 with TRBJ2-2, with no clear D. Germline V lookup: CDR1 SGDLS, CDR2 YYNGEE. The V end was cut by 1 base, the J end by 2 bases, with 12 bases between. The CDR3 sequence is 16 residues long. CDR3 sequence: CASSVHHEPNTGELFF. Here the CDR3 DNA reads TGTGCCAGCAGCGTACACCATGAACCAAACACCGGGGAGCTGTTTTTT.

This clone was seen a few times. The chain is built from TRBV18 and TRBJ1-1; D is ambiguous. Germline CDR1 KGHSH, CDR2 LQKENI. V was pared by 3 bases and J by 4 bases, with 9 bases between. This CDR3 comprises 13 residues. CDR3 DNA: TGTGCCAGCTCACCTATGACGGGCACTGAAGCTTTCTTT. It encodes CASSPMTGTEAFF.

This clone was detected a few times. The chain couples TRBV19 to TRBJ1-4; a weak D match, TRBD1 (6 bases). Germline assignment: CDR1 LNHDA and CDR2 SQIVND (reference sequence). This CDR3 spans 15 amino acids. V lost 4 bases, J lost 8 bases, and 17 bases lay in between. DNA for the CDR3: TGTGCCAGTAGTACAAACAGGGTTCGAGAAGAAAAACTGTTTTTT. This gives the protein CASSTNRVREEKLFF.

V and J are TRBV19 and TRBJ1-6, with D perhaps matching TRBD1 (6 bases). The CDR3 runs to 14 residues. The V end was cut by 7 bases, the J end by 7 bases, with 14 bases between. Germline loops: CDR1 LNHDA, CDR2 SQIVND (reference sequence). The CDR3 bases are TGTGCCAGTACCCGAGGGGGTAGGAATTCACCCCTCCACTTT. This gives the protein CASTRGGRNSPLHF.